Below are 6 T cell receptor beta chains sequenced from a single sample in a study of vaccination and CD4 T cells after COVID-19. This sample's treatment: approximately 10-day PBMC culture with coronavirus spike peptide pools or control peptides (ViraFEST assay). The unexposed donor's CD4+ T cells were collected before the COVID-19 pandemic (2011-2018). Their recognized antigens are unknown. Sequencing of DNA taken from cultured CD4+ T cells relied on the Oncomine TCR Beta short-read assay. Genomic DNA was isolated from CD4+ T cells that had been cultured. TCRdb re-called the PCR reads with MiXCR, one entry per CDR3 protein. Of around 7,200 distinct CDR3 sequences detected, 25% to 35% appear once; the ten largest clones hold 13%. Sequencing was performed on CD4+ T cells from blood, cultured in vitro. These receptors all come from a human donor in good health.

This clonotype has a handful of counts. The rearrangement uses TRBV5-1 and TRBJ1-2, with D unclear. Germline V gene sequence: CDR1 SGHRS, CDR2 YFSETQ. The V and J ends lost 4 bases and 1 base respectively, with 11 bases between them. This CDR3 region has 14 residues. CDR3 protein: CASSTPQDNYGYTF. In DNA, the CDR3 is TGCGCCAGCAGCACACCCCAGGATAACTATGGCTACACCTTC. The full variable domain, in which reference TRBV5-1 and TRBJ1-2 provide the parts outside the CDR3, is KAGVTQTPRYLIKTRGQQVTLSCSPISGHRSVSWYQQTPGQGLQFLFEYFSETQRNKGNFPGRFSGRQFSNSRSEMNVSTLELGDSALYLCASSTPQDNYGYTFGSGTRLTVV.

The CDR3 sequence: CASSWTGGTEAFF. The CDR3 coding sequence is TGTGCCAGCAGCTGGACAGGGGGCACTGAAGCTTTCTTT. This chain joins TRBV5-6 and TRBJ1-1, with 10 bases that match TRBD1. The CDR3 totals 13 residues. J gave up 4 bases and V 3 bases, and 0 bases lay outside the gene matches. Germline values: CDR1 SGHDT, CDR2 YYEEEE.

This clonotype is categorized as medium-sized (0.01 to 0.1%). At one of its ends the junction is not consistent with the germline gene, which may arise from a read error. As DNA, the CDR3 is TGTGCCACCAGCAGGGACTATGACTACACCTTC. This sequence encodes CATSRDYDYTF. The chain joins TRBV15 to TRBJ1-2; unclear D gene. Germline V gene sequence: CDR1 LNHNV, CDR2 YYDKDF (reference sequence). This CDR3 comprises 11 residues.

The V and J genes are TRBV15 and TRBJ1-1, with unresolved D. The length of the CDR3 is 15 residues. The ends were cut back, 0 bases at V and 4 bases at J, with 12 bases in the middle. Germline CDR1 LNHNV, CDR2 YYDKDF (reference sequence). CDR3 loop: CATSRDPGMGTEAFF. DNA for the CDR3: TGTGCCACCAGCAGAGATCCGGGTATGGGCACTGAAGCTTTCTTT. Variable domain in full (rest from reference TRBV15 and TRBJ1-1): DAMVIQNPRYQVTQFGKPVTLSCSQTLNHNVMYWYQQKSSQAPKLLFHYYDKDFNNEADTPDNFQSRRPNTSFCFLDIRSPGLGDTAMYLCATSRDPGMGTEAFFGQGTRLTVV.

V gene TRBV20-1 combines with J gene TRBJ2-1; the match to TRBD2 covers 12 bases. Per germline, CDR1 DFQATT and CDR2 SNEGSKA (reference sequence). Trimming at V came to 6 bases and at J to 0 bases, leaving 12 bases not matched to a gene. This CDR3 contains 18 residues. In nucleotides, the CDR3 is TGCAGTGCGGGGGCGGGACTAGCGGGTTTAAGCTCCTACAATGAGCAGTTCTTC. Translating it yields CSAGAGLAGLSSYNEQFF.

This clonotype is judged medium-sized. The V and J genes are TRBV7-8 and TRBJ2-5, with D perhaps matching TRBD2 (5 bases). The germline V and J ends were trimmed by 5 bases and 3 bases, with 13 bases remaining between them. The CDR3 has 14 residues. The germline V gene encodes CDR1 SGHVS and CDR2 FQNEAQ. The DNA for the CDR3 is TGTGCCAGCAGCCCTCGGTACGGGGAAGAGACCCAGTACTTC. It codes for CASSPRYGEETQYF.